One sample yielded the 30 T cell receptor beta chains listed below, sequenced in a study of T cell repertoires in cytomegalovirus infection. Their cognate antigens are unknown. TCRdb reprocessed the reads with MiXCR, giving one entry per CDR3 protein. The data show roughly 990,000 distinct CDR3 sequences, around 32% seen once. The sequenced sample was cultured CD8+ T cells from PBMCs, obtained from culture after CMV antigen stimulation. These receptor sequences come from a human donor in good health (CMV status not recorded). Some clones in this sample may be carry-over from other donors' samples.

The chain links TRBV27 to TRBJ1-2; no clear D. The CDR3 covers 14 residues. Trimming cost V 3 bases and J 6 bases, with 14 bases left between them. From germline, CDR1 is MNHEY and CDR2 SMNVEV (reference sequence). The CDR3 DNA reads as TGTGCCAGCAGTTTTCTCTCGTCCGGCCATGGCTACACCTTC. Its protein is CASSFLSSGHGYTF.

In its sample, this clonotype was seen a few times. CDR3 nucleotide sequence: TGTGCCAGAACCGGAATCCCCACGACCGGAACATGGGGACAGGGAACTAATGAAAAACTGTTTTTT. Translation gives CARTGIPTTGTWGQGTNEKLFF. The gene calls are TRBV5-3 and TRBJ1-4, with 9 bases matching TRBD1. TRBV5-3 is designated an ORF whose function remains uncertain. Unmatched junction bases numbered 25, after V lost 6 bases and J lost 1 base. The CDR3 sequence is 22 residues long.

The chain employs TRBV6-2 or TRBV6-3 and TRBJ2-7, with no clear D. Looked up from germline, CDR1 is MNHEY and CDR2 is SVGEGT. The CDR3 has 11 amino acids. V lost 2 bases and J 4 bases, leaving 3 bases between the germline ends. DNA for the CDR3: TGTGCCAGCAGTTACGTATACGAGCAGTACGTC. Its translation: CASSYVYEQYV.

The chain couples TRBV4-1 to TRBJ2-3; TRBD1 matches 8 bases. Trimming at V came to 5 bases and at J to 4 bases, leaving 14 bases not matched to a gene. This CDR3 spans 17 amino acids. CDR1 and CDR2 (germline): MGHRA, YSYEKL. The CDR3 sequence is CASSSPGGGAIADTQYF. The CDR3 coding sequence is TGCGCCAGCAGCTCGCCAGGGGGCGGGGCGATAGCAGATACGCAGTATTTT.

The chain combines TRBV28 with TRBJ2-7; 11 bases map to TRBD2. The CDR3 spans 16 residues. Germline CDR1 is MDHEN and CDR2 is SYDVKM. Losses at the gene ends were 3 bases for V and 7 bases for J; bases not matched to a gene: 11. In DNA, the CDR3 is TGTGCCAGCAGTTTCCTCACCGGGGTAGCGGGGGGGGAGCAGTACTTC. It specifies CASSFLTGVAGGEQYF.

This clonotype came up once. This sequence joins TRBV4-2 and TRBJ2-5; the match to TRBD2 covers 10 bases. Germline CDR1 LGHNA, CDR2 YNFKEQ. V lost 1 base and J lost 4; bases outside the gene matches: 6. This CDR3 is built from 16 residues. CDR3 sequence: CASSQVERGGPETQYF. DNA of the CDR3: TGTGCCAGCAGCCAAGTTGAGCGGGGGGGCCCAGAGACCCAGTACTTC.

This clonotype has more than one count but fewer than ten. V gene TRBV6-2 or TRBV6-3 combines with J gene TRBJ1-3; D remains unclear. Trimming took off 2 bases at V and 0 bases at J, with 14 bases between the two ends. From germline, CDR1 is MNHEY and CDR2 SVGEGT. The CDR3 extends over 17 amino acids. CDR3 sequence (DNA): TGTGCCAGCAGTTACCAGGACGGAGTTTACTCTGGAAACACCATATATTTT. The encoded protein is CASSYQDGVYSGNTIYF.

About this clonotype itself: Its ends do not fully match the called genes, so a read error is possible. The chain employs TRBV7-7 and TRBJ2-1; D could derive from TRBD1 or TRBD2 (6 bases each). The CDR3 is 13 amino acids. From germline, CDR1 is SSHAT and CDR2 FNYEAQ (reference sequence). The CDR3 nucleotides read TGTGCTAGCAGCCCGGGGGCCACGGGTGAGCAGTTCTTC. It is translated as CASSPGATGEQFF.

Here the CDR3 reads CASSTGTTRRGNTIYF. The CDR3 DNA sequence: TGTGCCAGTAGTACCGGGACCACAAGGCGCGGAAACACCATATATTTT. The chain has TRBV19 and TRBJ1-3; a possible D gene is TRBD1 (5 bases). Trimming left V 4 bases short and J 4 bases short, with 17 bases between. Germline lookup yields CDR1 LNHDA and CDR2 SQIVND (reference sequence). CDR3 length equals 16 residues.

The chain links TRBV29-1 to TRBJ1-2; no clear D. V lost 4 bases and J 0 bases, leaving 9 bases between the germline ends. The CDR3 spans 13 residues. Germline lookup yields CDR1 SQVTM and CDR2 ANQGSEA. Here the CDR3 reads CSVVGTANYGYTF. The DNA for the CDR3 is TGCAGCGTTGTTGGAACAGCTAACTATGGCTACACCTTC.

As for this clonotype: A clone one base away is much larger, so this may be a read error. The V and J genes are TRBV7-4 and TRBJ1-1; 7 bases fit TRBD1. The CDR3 consists of 14 residues. Unmatched junction bases numbered 11, after V lost 8 bases and J lost 5 bases. CDR1 is SGHVT, CDR2 SQSDAQ, per germline. CDR3 sequence (DNA): TGTGCCAGCGGTCACAGGGGCAGGGAGACTGAAGCTTTCTTT. Translated, it gives CASGHRGRETEAFF.

In its sample, this clonotype was seen a few times. The V gene is TRBV29-1, the J gene TRBJ2-1; D is possibly TRBD1 (7 bases). V was cut by 6 bases and J by 2 bases, with 17 bases left in between. The CDR3 extends over 15 amino acids. CDR1 is SQVTM and CDR2 is ANQGSEA in the germline V gene. For the CDR3, the DNA is TGCAGCGTGCAGCAGGGGGGAAGTACCTACAATGAGCAGTTCTTC. It is translated as CSVQQGGSTYNEQFF.

This clonotype showed up many times. The chain is built from TRBV7-9 and TRBJ1-1; D remains ambiguous. This CDR3 has 14 amino acids. V lost 0 bases and J lost 6, with 11 bases in between. Germline V lookup: CDR1 SEHNR, CDR2 FQNEAQ (reference sequence). As DNA, the CDR3 is TGTGCCAGCAGCTTAGCGGGCCAGGAGGCTGAAGCTTTCTTT. Its translation is CASSLAGQEAEAFF.

The rearrangement uses TRBV3-1 and TRBJ1-3, with a weak D call TRBD1 (5 bases). This CDR3 comprises 15 residues. V lost 2 bases to trimming and J lost 5 bases, with 13 bases between them. Germline CDR1 is LGHDT and CDR2 is YNNKEL (reference sequence). The CDR3 reads CASSQRGERRNTIYF. CDR3 DNA: TGTGCCAGCAGCCAAAGAGGGGAACGGAGAAACACCATATATTTT. Combining the CDR3 with reference TRBV3-1 and TRBJ1-3 gives the whole variable domain DTAVSQTPKYLVTQMGNDKSIKCEQNLGHDTMYWYKQDSKKFLKIMFSYNNKELIINETVPNRFSPKSPDKAHLNLHINSLELGDSAVYFCASSQRGERRNTIYFGEGSWLTVV.

This rearrangement joins TRBV4-1 to TRBJ1-1; maybe TRBD1 (5 bases). Trimming shortened V by 1 base and J by 6 bases, and 6 bases separated the two germline ends. Looked up from germline, CDR1 is MGHRA and CDR2 is YSYEKL. CDR3 size: 12 residues. CDR3 loop: CASSQGGSEAFF. The CDR3 DNA reads TGCGCCAGCAGCCAAGGGGGGTCTGAAGCTTTCTTT.

This clonotype occurred many times. This chain joins TRBV4-3 and TRBJ2-5; D possibly corresponds to TRBD2 (6 bases). V was cut by 4 bases and J by 4 bases, with 16 bases left in between. CDR3 length: 15 amino acids. Per the germline V gene, CDR1 is LGHNA and CDR2 is YSLEER. The CDR3 protein is CASSRDSGVGETQYF. CDR3 DNA sequence: TGCGCCAGCAGCCGGGACTCCGGTGTCGGAGAGACCCAGTACTTC.

This rearrangement joins TRBV5-8 to TRBJ2-1, with 13 positions matching TRBD2. CDR1 is SGHTS, CDR2 YDEGEE, per germline. CDR3 length: 17 amino acids. V shed 4 bases, J shed 4 bases, and the junction held 8 bases outside the gene matches. The chain's CDR3 is CASSLIGLAGVYNEQFF. The CDR3 coding sequence is TGTGCCAGCAGCCTTATCGGACTAGCGGGGGTTTACAATGAGCAGTTCTTC.

The rearrangement links TRBV4-1 to TRBJ1-5; possibly TRBD1 for D (5 bases). The V end lost 4 bases, the J end lost 2 bases, and 21 bases lay between the germline ends. The CDR3 loop spans 18 amino acids. From germline, CDR1 is MGHRA and CDR2 YSYEKL. The DNA of the CDR3 is TGCGCCAGCAGCCTTCTTGGGGGGGGGAGAGGCGGCAATCAGCCCCAGCATTTT. The encoded protein is CASSLLGGGRGGNQPQHF.

Points on this clonotype: A junction boundary mismatches the germline segment, possibly from a read error. The chain carries TRBV6-1 and TRBJ2-3; tentatively, D is TRBD2 (6 bases). The length of the CDR3 is 16 residues. CDR1 is MNHNS, CDR2 SASEGT, per germline. As DNA, the CDR3 is TGTGCCAGCACTGAAAGGTGGCGGGGAGGCACAGATACGCAGTATTTT. Amino acid sequence: CASTERWRGGTDTQYF.

Regarding this clonotype: An end of the junction differs from the germline gene, which may be a read error. This chain joins TRBV6-6 and TRBJ1-1; 9 positions agree with TRBD1. Germline V lookup: CDR1 MNHNY, CDR2 SVGAGI (reference sequence). The CDR3 length is 14 residues. The CDR3 protein is CANSSTGGATEAFF. The CDR3, as DNA: TGTGCCAACAGTTCGACAGGGGGTGCCACTGAAGCTTTCTTT.

The rearrangement uses TRBV15 and TRBJ2-4; maybe TRBD1 (6 bases). Per the germline V gene, CDR1 is LNHNV and CDR2 is YYDKDF (reference sequence). The CDR3 has 14 amino acids. Trimming pared 5 bases from V and 7 bases from J, leaving 15 bases between. CDR3 nucleotides: TGTGCCACCAGCGGACACAGGGCGAAGAACATTCAGTACTTC. This gives the protein CATSGHRAKNIQYF. Supplemented by reference TRBV15 and TRBJ2-4, the full variable domain reads DAMVIQNPRYQVTQFGKPVTLSCSQTLNHNVMYWYQQKSSQAPKLLFHYYDKDFNNEADTPDNFQSRRPNTSFCFLDIRSPGLGDTAMYLCATSGHRAKNIQYFGAGTRLSVL.

This clonotype was detected ten times or more. The chain uses TRBV6-1 and TRBJ2-3; 11 bases map to TRBD1. This CDR3 spans 16 amino acids. Trimming cost V 6 bases and J 4 bases; bases outside gene matches: 9. Germline V CDR1 and CDR2: MNHNS, SASEGT. CDR3 bases: TGTGCCAGCAGAGACCGGGACAGGGGGTGGGCAGATACGCAGTATTTT. It is translated as CASRDRDRGWADTQYF.

This chain uses TRBV4-3 with TRBJ2-6; TRBD2 matches at 9 bases. V was pared by 0 bases and J by 4 bases, with 10 bases of the junction left unmatched. The CDR3 is 19 residues long. In germline, CDR1 is LGHNA, CDR2 YSLEER. The CDR3 region has the DNA TGCGCCAGCAGCCAAGAGCGGGGGGGGGTGGCGCGAGGGGCCAACGTCCTGACTTTC. Its translation is CASSQERGGVARGANVLTF.

This clonotype was observed many times. The chain is built from TRBV7-8 and TRBJ2-7, with TRBD2 matching 7 bases. Germline trimming cut 5 bases from V and 5 bases from J; bases unmatched to any gene: 3. Germline CDR1 SGHVS, CDR2 FQNEAQ. CDR3 length: 12 amino acids. The DNA for the CDR3 is TGTGCCAGCAGCCTCGGACTAGACGAGCAGTACTTC. It specifies CASSLGLDEQYF.

The V and J genes are TRBV12-3 or TRBV12-4 and TRBJ2-1; D is undetermined. Between the trimmed V and J ends, which lost 5 bases and 0 bases, there was a span of 8 bases. The CDR3 length is 14 residues. CDR3 sequence (DNA): TGTGCCAGCAGTGAGACAAGCTCCTACAATGAGCAGTTCTTC. Its protein is CASSETSSYNEQFF.

There are many counts of this clonotype. The V and J genes are TRBV7-2 and TRBJ2-5, with 9 nucleotides matching TRBD2. The CDR3 sequence is 14 residues long. The junction had 4 bases not matched to a gene; V was cut back by 3 bases and J by 5 bases. Germline CDR1 and CDR2: SGHTA and FQGNSA. The CDR3 bases are TGTGCCAGCAGCTTGGCGGGGGGGTGGGAGACCCAGTACTTC. It yields the protein CASSLAGGWETQYF.

V is TRBV12-3 or TRBV12-4 and J is TRBJ1-2, with a tentative D call TRBD1 (5 bases). V lost 1 base and J lost 3, with 15 bases in between. CDR3 length: 16 amino acids. The CDR3 spells CASSLVQGSADYGYTF. CDR3 nucleotides: TGTGCCAGCAGTTTAGTCCAGGGATCGGCGGACTATGGCTACACCTTC.

This clonotype has just a few counts. The chain uses TRBV10-3 and TRBJ1-1, with TRBD1 matching 8 bases. J lost 0 bases, V lost 3 bases, and 9 bases had no gene match. The CDR3 consists of 17 residues. CDR1 and CDR2 from the germline V gene are ENHRY and SYGVKD. The DNA for the CDR3 is TGTGCCATCAGTGAAAGGGGGGCAGGGGGCCTGAACACTGAAGCTTTCTTT. This encodes CAISERGAGGLNTEAFF.

About this clonotype: The junction differs from germline at one of its ends, possibly a read error. The rearrangement uses TRBV7-6 and TRBJ2-6, with 9 bases identical to TRBD1. The germline V gene has CDR1 SGHVS and CDR2 FNYEAQ. The CDR3 runs 19 residues. This CDR3 is CASSLYSGTGRSGTNVLTF. As DNA, the CDR3 is TGTGCCAGCAGCTTATACTCCGGGACAGGGAGGTCTGGGACCAACGTCCTGACTTTC.

This clonotype was observed a few times. This chain connects TRBV27 to TRBJ2-1; D is unresolved. Trimming left V 0 bases short and J 6 bases short, with 24 bases between. CDR1 is MNHEY and CDR2 is SMNVEV in the germline V gene (reference sequence). The CDR3 covers 19 residues. In DNA form, the CDR3 reads TGTGCCAGCAGTTTATCGATGGTTCTAACTGGGTCACTTAGCAATGAGCAGTTCTTC. It translates to CASSLSMVLTGSLSNEQFF.